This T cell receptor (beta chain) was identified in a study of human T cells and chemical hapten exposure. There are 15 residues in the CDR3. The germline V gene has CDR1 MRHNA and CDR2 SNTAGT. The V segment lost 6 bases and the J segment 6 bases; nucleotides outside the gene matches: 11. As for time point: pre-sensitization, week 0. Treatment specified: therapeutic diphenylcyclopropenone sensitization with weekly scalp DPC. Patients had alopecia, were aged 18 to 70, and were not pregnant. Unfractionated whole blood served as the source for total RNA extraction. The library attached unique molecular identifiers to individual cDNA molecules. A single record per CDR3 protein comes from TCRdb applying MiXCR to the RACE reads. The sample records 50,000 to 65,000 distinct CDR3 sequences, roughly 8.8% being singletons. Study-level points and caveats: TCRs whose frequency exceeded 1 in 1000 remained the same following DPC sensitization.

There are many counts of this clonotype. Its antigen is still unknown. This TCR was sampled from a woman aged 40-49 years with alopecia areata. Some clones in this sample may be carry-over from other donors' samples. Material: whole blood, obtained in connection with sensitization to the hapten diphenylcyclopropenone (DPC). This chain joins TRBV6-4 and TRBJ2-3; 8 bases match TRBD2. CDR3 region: CASSAGTRDIDTQYF. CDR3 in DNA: TGTGCCAGCAGCGCCGGGACTAGGGACATTGATACGCAGTATTTT.